Each of the 14 T cell receptor beta chains below was sequenced from the same sample in a study of cytomegalovirus exposure and HLA in healthy donors. Generated by immunoSEQ multiplex PCR, the TCRdb table keeps only in-frame clones and is missing some. The sample consists of about 250,000 clones, roughly 90% of them appearing once. Specimen: PBMCs. All receptors come from a man aged 18-30 years in good health and CMV-seropositive.

This chain links TRBV4-2 with TRBJ1-2; 7 bases fit TRBD1. The CDR3 has 13 amino acids. Per the germline V gene, CDR1 is LGHNA and CDR2 is YNFKEQ. Trimming cost V 3 bases and J 4 bases; bases outside gene matches: 2. For the CDR3, the DNA is TGTGCCAGCAGCCATGGGACAGCCTATGGCTACACCTTC. Translated: CASSHGTAYGYTF.

This clone was observed a single time. This chain links TRBV30 with TRBJ2-7, with a tentative D call TRBD2 (6 bases). The germline CDR1 and CDR2 sequences are GTSNPN and SVGIG (reference sequence). This CDR3 has 12 amino acids. Trimming removed 2 bases at V and 2 bases at J, with 7 bases between. The CDR3: CAWSTGAYEQYF. The CDR3 DNA sequence: TGTGCCTGGAGTACGGGAGCCTACGAGCAGTACTTC.

This clone came up once. The chain has TRBV27 and TRBJ1-4; no firm D call. Germline assignment: CDR1 MNHEY and CDR2 SMNVEV (reference sequence). The CDR3 runs to 15 residues. Trimming cost V 5 bases and J 0 bases, with 10 bases left between them. CDR3 bases: TGTGCCAGCAGTCCTTTGGTAGCAACTAATGAAAAACTGTTTTTT. Translated: CASSPLVATNEKLFF. Full variable domain (rest looked up from reference TRBV27 and TRBJ1-4): EAQVTQNPRYLITVTGKKLTVTCSQNMNHEYMSWYRQDPGLGLRQIYYSMNVEVTDKGDVPEGYKVSRKEKRNFPLILESPSPNQTSLYFCASSPLVATNEKLFFGSGTQLSVL.

The gene calls are TRBV5-1 and TRBJ1-1; D is perhaps TRBD1 (6 bases). The CDR3 runs to 15 residues. V lost 4 bases and J lost 3, with 16 bases in between. Germline V gives CDR1 SGHRS, CDR2 YFSETQ. The CDR3 DNA reads as TGCGCCAGCAGCCTCCGGGACAACTTGTACACTGAAGCTTTCTTT. Translated: CASSLRDNLYTEAFF. The variable domain in full, completed from reference TRBV5-1 and TRBJ1-1, reads KAGVTQTPRYLIKTRGQQVTLSCSPISGHRSVSWYQQTPGQGLQFLFEYFSETQRNKGNFPGRFSGRQFSNSRSEMNVSTLELGDSALYLCASSLRDNLYTEAFFGQGTRLTVV.

The chain has TRBV5-6 and TRBJ2-1, with D possibly being TRBD2 (5 bases). This CDR3 comprises 16 residues. Germline V lookup: CDR1 SGHDT, CDR2 YYEEEE. Trimming left V 4 bases short and J 1 base short, with 15 bases between. CDR3 sequence: CASSRGNRRSYNEQFF. The CDR3 coding sequence is TGTGCCAGCAGCCGAGGGAACAGAAGATCCTACAATGAGCAGTTCTTC.

This clone was observed a handful of times. This sequence joins TRBV2 and TRBJ1-2, with 10 bases that match TRBD1. Germline trimming cut 6 bases from V and 8 bases from J; bases unmatched to any gene: 9. The length of the CDR3 is 14 residues. CDR1 and CDR2 (germline): SNHLY, FYNNEI. As DNA, the CDR3 is TGTGCCAGCAGCGCAGACAGGGGGCGGGGCGGCTACACCTTC. This sequence encodes CASSADRGRGGYTF.

The chain links TRBV6-6 to TRBJ1-1; D remains unclear. V dropped 5 bases and J dropped 1 base, with 14 bases sitting between them. CDR3 length equals 15 residues. CDR1 and CDR2 from the germline V gene are MNHNY and SVGAGI (reference sequence). CDR3: CASSLGRLANTEAFF. The CDR3 DNA reads TGTGCCAGCAGTCTCGGACGGCTGGCGAACACTGAAGCTTTCTTT.

This sequence joins TRBV21-1 and TRBJ2-3. TRBV21-1 is a pseudogene segment. This CDR3 is 14 amino acids long. The CDR3 bases are TGTGCCAGCAAGGCCATAGTTGGGACAGATACGCAGTATTTT. Translation: CASKAIVGTDTQYF.

The CDR3 region is CASSQDGPGSPDEQFF. The CDR3 nucleotides read TGCGCCAGCAGCCAAGACGGCCCCGGATCCCCCGATGAGCAGTTCTTC. The V gene is TRBV4-3, the J gene TRBJ2-1; D gene uncertain. The germline gives CDR1 LGHNA, CDR2 YSLEER. V shed 0 bases and J shed 8 bases, with 17 bases lying between them. CDR3 size: 16 residues.

The J gene is TRBJ1-1, the V gene TRBV29-1; D may be TRBD1 (6 bases). Germline V lookup: CDR1 SQVTM, CDR2 ANQGSEA. The CDR3 runs 15 residues. The germline V and J ends were trimmed by 0 bases and 1 base, with 12 bases remaining between them. The CDR3 is CSVEEFRGTNTEAFF. The CDR3 DNA reads as TGCAGCGTTGAAGAATTCAGGGGCACGAACACTGAAGCTTTCTTT. The variable domain in full, with the rest retrieved from reference TRBV29-1 and TRBJ1-1, is SAVISQKPSRDICQRGTSLTIQCQVDSQVTMMFWYRQQPGQSLTLIATANQGSEATYESGFVIDKFPISRPNLTFSTLTVSNMSPEDSSIYLCSVEEFRGTNTEAFFGQGTRLTVV.

This chain uses TRBV28 with TRBJ2-1, with TRBD1 matching over 8 bases. Germline V gene sequence: CDR1 MDHEN, CDR2 SYDVKM. Trimming cost V 9 bases and J 3 bases; bases outside gene matches: 13. This CDR3 has 16 residues. The CDR3 is CASSETGDQNYNEQFF. CDR3 sequence (DNA): TGTGCCAGTTCCGAGACAGGGGATCAGAACTACAATGAGCAGTTCTTC. Together with reference TRBV28 and TRBJ2-1, the CDR3 gives the full variable domain: DVKVTQSSRYLVKRTGEKVFLECVQDMDHENMFWYRQDPGLGLRLIYFSYDVKMKEKGDIPEGYSVSREKKERFSLILESASTNQTSMYLCASSETGDQNYNEQFFGPGTRLTVL.

The chain joins TRBV2 to TRBJ2-1; D unresolved. This CDR3 contains 13 residues. Trimming left V 5 bases short and J 7 bases short, with 12 bases between. The germline V gene encodes CDR1 SNHLY and CDR2 FYNNEI. The CDR3 nucleotides read TGTGCCAGCAGTCTCGTGGAAGGGAATGAGCAGTTCTTC. It specifies CASSLVEGNEQFF.

The chain is built from TRBV7-2 and TRBJ2-7; 9 bases are a match to TRBD1. Germline V CDR1 and CDR2: SGHTA, FQGNSA. The CDR3 is 13 residues long. Unmatched junction bases numbered 5, after V lost 6 bases and J lost 5 bases. The CDR3 DNA reads as TGTGCCAGCAGGGTGGGACAGGGCGACGAGCAGTACTTC. This gives the protein CASRVGQGDEQYF.

The chain recombines TRBV5-6 with TRBJ2-2; 7 bases are shared with TRBD1. V was clipped by 0 bases and J by 6 bases; unmatched bases: 8. Germline V CDR1 and CDR2: SGHDT, YYEEEE. The CDR3 is made up of 16 amino acids. CDR3 sequence reads: CASSLEGGARAGELFF. In nucleotides, the CDR3 is TGTGCCAGCAGCTTGGAAGGGGGCGCTAGGGCCGGGGAGCTGTTTTTT.